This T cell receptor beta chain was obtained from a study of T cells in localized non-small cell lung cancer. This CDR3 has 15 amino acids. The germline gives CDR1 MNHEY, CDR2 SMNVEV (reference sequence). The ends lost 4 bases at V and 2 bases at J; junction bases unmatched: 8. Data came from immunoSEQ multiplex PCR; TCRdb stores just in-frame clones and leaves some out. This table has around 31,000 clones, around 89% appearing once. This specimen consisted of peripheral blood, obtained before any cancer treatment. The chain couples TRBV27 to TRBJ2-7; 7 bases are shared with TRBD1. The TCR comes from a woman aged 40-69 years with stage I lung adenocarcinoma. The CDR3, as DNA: TGTGCCAGCAGTTGGACAGGCCACCAGCCCTACGAGCAGTACTTC. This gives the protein CASSWTGHQPYEQYF.